Below, 2 T cell receptor beta chains from the same sample are listed, as sequenced in a study of T cell repertoires in cytomegalovirus infection. Their recognized antigens are unknown. TCRdb re-called the reads with MiXCR, one entry per CDR3 protein. The sample includes hundreds of thousands of distinct CDR3 sequences, around 31% seen only once; the top ten take around 15%. Sequenced material: cultured CD8+ T cells from PBMCs, taken from culture after CMV antigen stimulation. Receptor source: a human donor in good health (CMV status not recorded). Some clones in this sample may be carry-over from other donors' samples.

The genes are TRBV7-2 and TRBJ1-1, with 7 bases that match TRBD1. The V gene end was trimmed by 1 base and the J gene end by 7 bases; junction bases not matched to a gene: 15. The CDR3 is made up of 17 amino acids. Germline assignment: CDR1 SGHTA and CDR2 FQGNSA. Here the CDR3 reads CASSLGPDREYLIEAFF. In DNA form, the CDR3 reads TGTGCCAGCAGCTTAGGGCCCGACAGGGAATACCTGATTGAAGCTTTCTTT.

The genes are TRBV18 and TRBJ1-2; 8 nucleotides match TRBD1. The CDR3 spans 14 residues. Germline CDR1 KGHSH, CDR2 LQKENI. The J segment lost 7 bases and the V segment lost 4 bases, leaving 8 bases of the junction unmatched. The CDR3, as DNA: TGTGCCAGCTCACGACCGGGACAGGAGGGTGGCTACACCTTC. Its protein product is CASSRPGQEGGYTF.